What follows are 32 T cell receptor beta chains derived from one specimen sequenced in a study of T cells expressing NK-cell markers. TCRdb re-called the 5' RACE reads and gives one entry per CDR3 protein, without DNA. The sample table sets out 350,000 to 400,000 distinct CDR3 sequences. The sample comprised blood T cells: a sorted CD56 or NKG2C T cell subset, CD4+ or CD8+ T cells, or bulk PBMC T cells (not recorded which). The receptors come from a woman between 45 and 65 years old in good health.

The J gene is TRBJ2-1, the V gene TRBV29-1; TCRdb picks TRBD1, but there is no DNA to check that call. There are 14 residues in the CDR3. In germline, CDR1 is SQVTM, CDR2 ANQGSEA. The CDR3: CSVGQRGLYNEQFF.

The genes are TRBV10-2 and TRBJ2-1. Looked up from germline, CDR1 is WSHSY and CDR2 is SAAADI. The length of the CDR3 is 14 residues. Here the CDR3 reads CASSESGPIDEQFF.

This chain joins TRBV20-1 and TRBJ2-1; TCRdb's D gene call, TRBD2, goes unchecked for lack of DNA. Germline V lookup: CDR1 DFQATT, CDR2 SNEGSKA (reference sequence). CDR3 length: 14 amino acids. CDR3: CSARGLAGAQEQFF.

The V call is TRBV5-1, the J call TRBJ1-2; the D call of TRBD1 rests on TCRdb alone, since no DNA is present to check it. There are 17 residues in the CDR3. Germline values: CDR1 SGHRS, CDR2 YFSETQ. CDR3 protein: CASAGGTGGGFSNGYTF.

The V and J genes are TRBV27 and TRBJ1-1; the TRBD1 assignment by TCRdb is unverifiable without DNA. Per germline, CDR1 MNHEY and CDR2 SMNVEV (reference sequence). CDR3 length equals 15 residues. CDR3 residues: CASSPVRGAVTEAFF.

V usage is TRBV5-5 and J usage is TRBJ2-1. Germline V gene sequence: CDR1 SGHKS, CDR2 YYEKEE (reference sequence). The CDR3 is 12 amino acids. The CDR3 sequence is CASSLNIIEQFF. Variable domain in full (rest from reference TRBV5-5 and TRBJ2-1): DAGVTQSPTHLIKTRGQQVTLRCSPISGHKSVSWYQQVLGQGPQFIFQYYEKEERGRGNFPDRFSARQFPNYSSELNVNALLLGDSALYLCASSLNIIEQFFGPGTRLTVL.

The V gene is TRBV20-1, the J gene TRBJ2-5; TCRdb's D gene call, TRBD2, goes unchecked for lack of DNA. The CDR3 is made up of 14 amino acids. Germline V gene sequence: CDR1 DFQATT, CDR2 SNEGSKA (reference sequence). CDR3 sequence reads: CSATGREGLETQYF.

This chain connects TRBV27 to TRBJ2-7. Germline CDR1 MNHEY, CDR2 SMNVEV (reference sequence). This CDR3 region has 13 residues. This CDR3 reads CASSWRNSYEQYF.

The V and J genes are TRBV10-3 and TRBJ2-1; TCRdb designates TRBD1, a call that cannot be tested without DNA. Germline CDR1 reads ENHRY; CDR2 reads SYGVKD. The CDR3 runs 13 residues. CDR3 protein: CAIEGQGRDEQFF.

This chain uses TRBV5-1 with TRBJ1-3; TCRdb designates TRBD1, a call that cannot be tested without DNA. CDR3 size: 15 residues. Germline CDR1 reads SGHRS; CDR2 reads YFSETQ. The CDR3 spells CASSLDAGSGNTIYF.

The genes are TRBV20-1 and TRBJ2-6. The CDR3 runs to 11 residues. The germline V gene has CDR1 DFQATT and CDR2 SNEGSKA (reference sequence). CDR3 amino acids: CSARRLDVLTF.

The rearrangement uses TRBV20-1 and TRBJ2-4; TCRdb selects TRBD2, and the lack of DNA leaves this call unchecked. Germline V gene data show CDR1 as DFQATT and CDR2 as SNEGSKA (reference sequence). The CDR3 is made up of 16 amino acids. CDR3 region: CSARDLIAGSKNIQYF.

The CDR3 loop is CSARRIVEYTEAFF. This chain uses TRBV20-1 with TRBJ1-1. From germline, CDR1 is DFQATT and CDR2 SNEGSKA (reference sequence). This CDR3 spans 14 amino acids.

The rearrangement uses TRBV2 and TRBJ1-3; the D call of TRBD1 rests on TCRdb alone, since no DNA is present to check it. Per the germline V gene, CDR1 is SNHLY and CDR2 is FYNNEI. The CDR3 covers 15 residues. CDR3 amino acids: CASSPTGGPGNTIYF.

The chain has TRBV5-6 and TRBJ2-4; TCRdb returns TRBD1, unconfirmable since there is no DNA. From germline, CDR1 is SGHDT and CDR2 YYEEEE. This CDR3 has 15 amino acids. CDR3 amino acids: CASSPGMLVKNIQYF. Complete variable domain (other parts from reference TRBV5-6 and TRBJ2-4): DAGVTQSPTHLIKTRGQQVTLRCSPKSGHDTVSWYQQALGQGPQFIFQYYEEEERQRGNFPDRFSGHQFPNYSSELNVNALLLGDSALYLCASSPGMLVKNIQYFGAGTRLSVL.

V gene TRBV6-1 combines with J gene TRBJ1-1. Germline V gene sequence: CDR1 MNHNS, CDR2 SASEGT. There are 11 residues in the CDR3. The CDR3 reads CATERTAEAFF.

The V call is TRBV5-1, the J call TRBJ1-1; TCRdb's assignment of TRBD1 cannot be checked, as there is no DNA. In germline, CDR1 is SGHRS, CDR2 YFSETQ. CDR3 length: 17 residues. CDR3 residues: CASSPGTGSEMNTEAFF.

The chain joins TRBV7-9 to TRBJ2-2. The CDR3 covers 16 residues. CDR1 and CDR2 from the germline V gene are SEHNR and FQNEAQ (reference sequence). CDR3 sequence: CASSLAEYSNTGELFF.

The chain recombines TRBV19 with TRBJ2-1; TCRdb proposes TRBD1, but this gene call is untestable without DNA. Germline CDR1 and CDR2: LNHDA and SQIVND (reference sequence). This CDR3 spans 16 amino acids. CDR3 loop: CASSITHTDRANEQFF.

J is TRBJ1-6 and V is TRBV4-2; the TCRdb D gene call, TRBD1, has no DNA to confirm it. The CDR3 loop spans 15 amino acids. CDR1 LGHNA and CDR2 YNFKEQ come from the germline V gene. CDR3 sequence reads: CASRTVPGENSPLHF.

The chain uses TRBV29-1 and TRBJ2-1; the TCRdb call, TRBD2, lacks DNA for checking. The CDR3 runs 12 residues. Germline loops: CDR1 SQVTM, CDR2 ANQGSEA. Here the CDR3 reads CSVDGAGSEQFF.

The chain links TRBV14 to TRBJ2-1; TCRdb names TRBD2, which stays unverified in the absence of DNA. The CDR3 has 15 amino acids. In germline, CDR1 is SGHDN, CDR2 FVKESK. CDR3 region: CASSQEELSGHEQFF. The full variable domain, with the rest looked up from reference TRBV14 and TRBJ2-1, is EAGVTQFPSHSVIEKGQTVTLRCDPISGHDNLYWYRRVMGKEIKFLLHFVKESKQDESGMPNNRFLAERTGGTYSTLKVQPAELEDSGVYFCASSQEELSGHEQFFGPGTRLTVL.

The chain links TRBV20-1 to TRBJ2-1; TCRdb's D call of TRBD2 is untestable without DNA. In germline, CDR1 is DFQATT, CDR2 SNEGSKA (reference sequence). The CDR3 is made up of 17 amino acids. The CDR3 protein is CSARVSGGGPRYNEQFF.

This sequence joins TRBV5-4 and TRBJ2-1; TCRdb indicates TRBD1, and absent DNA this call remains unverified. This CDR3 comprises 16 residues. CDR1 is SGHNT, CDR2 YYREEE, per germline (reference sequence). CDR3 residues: CASSTRSRGPYNEQFF.

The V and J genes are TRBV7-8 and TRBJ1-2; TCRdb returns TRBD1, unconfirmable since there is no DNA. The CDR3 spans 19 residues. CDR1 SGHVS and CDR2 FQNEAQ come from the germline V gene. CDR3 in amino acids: CASSSLVRTGTGPNYGYTF. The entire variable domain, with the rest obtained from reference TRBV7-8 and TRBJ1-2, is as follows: GAGVSQSPRYKVAKRGQDVALRCDPISGHVSLFWYQQALGQGPEFLTYFQNEAQLDKSGLPSDRFFAERPEGSVSTLKIQRTQQEDSAVYLCASSSLVRTGTGPNYGYTFGSGTRLTVV.

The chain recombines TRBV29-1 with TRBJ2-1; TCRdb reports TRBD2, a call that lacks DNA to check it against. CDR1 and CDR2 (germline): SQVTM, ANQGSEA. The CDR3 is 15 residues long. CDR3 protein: CSVGVAGALERSPFF.

The CDR3 protein is CSARGWGAGTNTGELFF. V is TRBV20-1 and J is TRBJ2-2; TCRdb outputs TRBD2, but without DNA this stays unchecked. The CDR3 has 17 residues. Germline values: CDR1 DFQATT, CDR2 SNEGSKA (reference sequence).

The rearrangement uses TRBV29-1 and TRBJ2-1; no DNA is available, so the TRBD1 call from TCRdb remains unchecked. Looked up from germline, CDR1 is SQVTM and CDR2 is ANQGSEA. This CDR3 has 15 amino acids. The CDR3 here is CSVDPRTTSYNEQFF.

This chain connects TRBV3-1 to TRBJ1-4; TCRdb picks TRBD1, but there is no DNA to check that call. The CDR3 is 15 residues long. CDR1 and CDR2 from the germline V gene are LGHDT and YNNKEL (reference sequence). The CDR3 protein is CASSQSGWGHEKLFF.

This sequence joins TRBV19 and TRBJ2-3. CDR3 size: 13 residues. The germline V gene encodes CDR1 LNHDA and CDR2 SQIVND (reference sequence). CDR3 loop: CASSIQPTDTQYF.

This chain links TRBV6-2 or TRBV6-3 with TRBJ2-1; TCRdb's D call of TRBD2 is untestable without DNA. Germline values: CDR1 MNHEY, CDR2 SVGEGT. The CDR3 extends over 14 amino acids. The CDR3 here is CASSFTAGVDEQFF.

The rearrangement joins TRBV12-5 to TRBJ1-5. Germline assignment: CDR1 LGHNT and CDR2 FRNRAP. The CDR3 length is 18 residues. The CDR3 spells CASGLGGTLRGENQPQHF. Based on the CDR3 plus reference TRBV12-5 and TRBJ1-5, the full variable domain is DARVTQTPRHKVTEMGQEVTMRCQPILGHNTVFWYRQTMMQGLELLAYFRNRAPLDDSGMPKDRFSAEMPDATLATLKIQPSEPRDSAVYFCASGLGGTLRGENQPQHFGDGTRLSIL.